This TCR beta chain was retrieved from a study of ipilimumab plus nivolumab after autologous stem cell transplantation. For the study at large: A median of about 8 nivolumab and four to six ipilimumab doses were given.

The CDR3 consists of 15 residues. The V gene's germline CDR1 is LGHNA and CDR2 YSLEER. V gave up 3 bases and J gave up 5 bases; unmatched junction bases: 6. This clone occurred once. Method: immunoSEQ multiplex PCR; TCRdb's copy keeps in-frame clones and lacks some. The sample holds under 30,000 clones, around 83% seen once. The receptor was derived from a male donor with diffuse large B-cell lymphoma. This rearrangement joins TRBV4-3 to TRBJ2-3, with TRBD1 identical over 9 bases. Sequenced here: PBMCs, sampled in a trial of ipilimumab plus nivolumab as post-transplant consolidation. CDR3 nucleotides: TGCGCCAGCAGCCAGAGGACAGGGGTCAGAGATACGCAGTATTTT. The encoded protein is CASSQRTGVRDTQYF.